Given below is one T cell receptor (beta chain) in context. No antigen is known for it. Base quality data are lacking; no much larger clone is found one base away. The data originate from a study of shared clonotypes between healthy human individuals (dated by TCRdb to the early 2020s). With regard to the full study: The cohort comprised two women and a few men aged 18 to 49 years. For each donor, CD4 naive and CD4 memory were each run on three plates, CD8 naive on two plates, and CD8 memory on one plate. Blood TCR repertoires of four to six healthy adults were deeply sequenced to estimate repertoire size and the extent of clonotype sharing between individuals. Libraries were prepared and TCR repertoires were sequenced by different laboratories using diverse techniques, in order to increase sequencing depth and limit assay-specific biases. Leukapheresis yielded between about 0.94 and 8.9 billion PBMCs per donor. What the research found in general, with its limitations: Larger estimated clonotype richness was generally found for naive subsets than for memory subsets. Compared with non-shared clonotypes, the clonotypes found in all four sorted-subset donors had higher generation probabilities. When several donors were compared, the shared fraction of clonotypes was around 5% for naive CD4, around 3.5% for naive CD8, more than 2% for memory CD4, and 0.35% to 0.4% for memory CD8. Because the study included only a small number of donors, the genetic and exposure-history diversity represented was limited. Pairwise subsampling indicated that sequencing depth was expected to affect the degree of clonotype sharing among donors. Sampling was limited to blood, and TCR repertoires in tissue likely differ from TCR repertoires in blood. Rarefaction of sorted-subset datasets indicated incomplete sequencing despite the large sequencing depth.

Using the deep immunoSEQ assay, TCR CDR3 regions were amplified from genomic DNA by multiplex PCR. For each cell subset, the extracted genomic DNA was distributed evenly across all wells of several immunoSEQ 96-well plates, and each plate served as one replicate. For sorted subsets, around 200 ng genomic DNA, equal to 30,000 to 35,000 T cell genomes, was loaded into each replicate PCR. Purified libraries were measured with a Qubit 3.0 fluorometer, size-checked on a Bioanalyzer 2100, and measured again with the KAPA Library Quantification kit. Every immunoSEQ 96-well plate was sequenced on a separate single-read 150-cycle Illumina NextSeq 550 flow cell. Per the source publication's procedure: The immunoSEQ output contained only junctional sequences without quality scores, so filtering could not match that applied to full-length reads. Sequences were annotated with PyIR, a Python wrapper for IgBLAST v1.9, and V/J genes and CDR3 were assigned using IMGT germline references. Reads were removed for weak V/J assignments (E-value above 1e-6), missing CDR3, stop codons, out-of-frame junctions, or ambiguous translated residues. V3J clonotypes were defined as sequences sharing the same inferred V gene, J gene, and CDR3 amino acid sequence. Percentage overlap between repertoires was computed as shared unique clonotypes divided by the size of the smaller repertoire. RTK rarefaction, the Chao1 estimator, and Recon v2.1 estimates of unobserved clonotypes were used to assess repertoire richness. For all TCRbeta clonotypes obtained by the gDNA method from a few donors, generation probabilities were computed with OLGA. The clones in this table, taken by TCRdb from immuneACCESS, are in-frame only. Not every clone is retained; where verified, under half of the shortfall comes from an unresolved V gene, and the cause of the rest is unknown. V, J and clone size are taken as reported in that table, and D and trimming were inferred from the DNA itself. The sample profile shows about 1.5 million clones; about 96% of them were found once. The ten top clones hold roughly 1.2% of the sample.

Healthy HIV-negative adults with no recently reported acute infections or vaccinations were included as donors. Every donor was a Caucasian adult residing in Nashville, Tennessee, USA. Magnetic negative selection was used to enrich CD4+ T cells, after which naive cells were positively selected on CD45RA and the negative fraction became the memory subset. Blood was collected by leukapheresis, and PBMCs were isolated by Ficoll-Histopaque density gradient centrifugation and then cryopreserved in liquid nitrogen vapor phase. Analytical flow cytometry was used to check the purity and quantity of each magnetically sorted T cell population. From each sorted fraction, genomic DNA was isolated and quantified by UV absorbance on a Nanodrop 2000c. CDR1 is given as SGDLS and CDR2 as YYNGEE, both from the germline V gene. There are 16 amino acids in the CDR3, from cysteine to phenylalanine inclusive. This entry keeps only the CDR3 DNA: 48 bases, framed from base 1. Trimming costs V 0 bases and J 4 bases, and their ends lie 14 bases apart.

Here the chain combines TRBV9 and TRBJ2-1; matching of 6 bases hints at TRBD1 as the D gene. The sequenced sample was naive CD4+ T cells sorted from blood. The cell subset or site label of this sample denotes: CD45RA+ positively selected. The clonotype was recovered from a man aged 25-45 years in good health. CDR3 reads: CASSVDVTGGYNEQFF. The sequence in DNA is TGTGCCAGCAGCGTAGATGTGACAGGCGGGTACAATGAGCAGTTCTTC.